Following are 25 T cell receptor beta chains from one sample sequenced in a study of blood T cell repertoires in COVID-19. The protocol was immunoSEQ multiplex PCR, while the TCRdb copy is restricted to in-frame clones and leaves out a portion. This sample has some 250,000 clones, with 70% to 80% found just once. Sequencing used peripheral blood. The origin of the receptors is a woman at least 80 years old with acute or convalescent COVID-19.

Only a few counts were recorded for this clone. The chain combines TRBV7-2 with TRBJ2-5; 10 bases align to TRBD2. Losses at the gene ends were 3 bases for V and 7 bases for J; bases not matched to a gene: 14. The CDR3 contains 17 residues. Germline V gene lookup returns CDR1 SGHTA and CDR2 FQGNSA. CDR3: CASSFISGGSPVTTQYF. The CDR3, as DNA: TGTGCCAGCAGCTTTATTAGCGGGGGGTCCCCAGTTACGACCCAGTACTTC.

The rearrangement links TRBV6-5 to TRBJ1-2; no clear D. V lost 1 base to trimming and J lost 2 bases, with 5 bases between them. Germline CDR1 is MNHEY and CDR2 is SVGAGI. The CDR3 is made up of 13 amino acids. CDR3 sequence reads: CASSYWQNYGYTF. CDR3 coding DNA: TGTGCCAGCAGTTACTGGCAGAACTATGGCTACACCTTC.

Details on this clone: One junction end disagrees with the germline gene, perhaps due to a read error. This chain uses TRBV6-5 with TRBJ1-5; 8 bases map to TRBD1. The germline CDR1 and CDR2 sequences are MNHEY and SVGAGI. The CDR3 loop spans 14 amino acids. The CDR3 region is CASRLAGGNQPQHF. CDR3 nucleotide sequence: TGTGCCAGCAGATTGGCAGGGGGCAACCAGCCCCAGCATTTT.

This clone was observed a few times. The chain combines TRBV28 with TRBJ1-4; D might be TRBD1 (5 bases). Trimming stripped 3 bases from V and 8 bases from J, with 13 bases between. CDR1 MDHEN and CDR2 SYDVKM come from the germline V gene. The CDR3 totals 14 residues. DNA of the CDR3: TGTGCCAGCAGTTTTACCCAGGGCGCGGAAAAACTGTTTTTT. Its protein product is CASSFTQGAEKLFF.

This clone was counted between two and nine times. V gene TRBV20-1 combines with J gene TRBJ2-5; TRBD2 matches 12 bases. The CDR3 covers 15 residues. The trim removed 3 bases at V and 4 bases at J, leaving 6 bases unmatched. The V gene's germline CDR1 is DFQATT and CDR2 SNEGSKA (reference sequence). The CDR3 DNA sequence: TGCAGTGCTAGTTTGGCTAGCGGGGGGGCAGAGACCCAGTACTTC. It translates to CSASLASGGAETQYF.

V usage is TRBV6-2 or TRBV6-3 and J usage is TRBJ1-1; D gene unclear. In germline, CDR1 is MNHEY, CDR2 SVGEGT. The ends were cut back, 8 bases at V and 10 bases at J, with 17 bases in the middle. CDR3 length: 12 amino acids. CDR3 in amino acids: CASRLSGKGAFF. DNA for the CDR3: TGTGCCAGCCGCCTGTCGGGGAAGGGAGCTTTCTTT.

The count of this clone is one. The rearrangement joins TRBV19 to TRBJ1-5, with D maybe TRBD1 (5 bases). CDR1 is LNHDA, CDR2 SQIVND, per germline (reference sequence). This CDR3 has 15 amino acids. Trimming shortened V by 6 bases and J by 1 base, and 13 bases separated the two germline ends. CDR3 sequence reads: CASRSTVLSNQPQHF. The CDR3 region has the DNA TGTGCCAGTAGATCGACAGTACTGAGCAATCAGCCCCAGCATTTT.

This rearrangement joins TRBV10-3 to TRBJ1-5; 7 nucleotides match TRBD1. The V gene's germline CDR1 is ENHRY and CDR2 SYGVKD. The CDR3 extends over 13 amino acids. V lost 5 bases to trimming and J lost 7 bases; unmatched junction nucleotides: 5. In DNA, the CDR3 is TGTGCCATCAGTACGGGACAGCGGCAGCCCCAGCATTTT. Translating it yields CAISTGQRQPQHF.

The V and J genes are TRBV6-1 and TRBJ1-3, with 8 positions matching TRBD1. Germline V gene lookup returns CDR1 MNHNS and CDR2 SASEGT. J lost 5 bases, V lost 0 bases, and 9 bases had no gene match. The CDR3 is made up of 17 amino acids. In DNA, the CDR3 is TGTGCCAGCAGTGAAGCGCTTCCCAGGGGGCTCCGAAACACCATATATTTT. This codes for CASSEALPRGLRNTIYF.

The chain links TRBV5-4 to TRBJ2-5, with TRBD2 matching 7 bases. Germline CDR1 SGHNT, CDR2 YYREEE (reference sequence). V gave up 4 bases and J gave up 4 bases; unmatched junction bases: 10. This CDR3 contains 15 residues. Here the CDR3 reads CASSRRWEGIETQYF. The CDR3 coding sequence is TGTGCCAGCAGCCGGAGGTGGGAGGGGATAGAGACCCAGTACTTC.

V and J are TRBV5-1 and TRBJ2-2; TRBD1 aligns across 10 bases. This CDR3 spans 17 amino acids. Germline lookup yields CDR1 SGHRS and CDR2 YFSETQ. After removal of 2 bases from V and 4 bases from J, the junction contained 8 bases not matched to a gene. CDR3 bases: TGCGCCAGCAGCTTACTACCGGGACAGGGGTCCACCGGGGAGCTGTTTTTT. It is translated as CASSLLPGQGSTGELFF.

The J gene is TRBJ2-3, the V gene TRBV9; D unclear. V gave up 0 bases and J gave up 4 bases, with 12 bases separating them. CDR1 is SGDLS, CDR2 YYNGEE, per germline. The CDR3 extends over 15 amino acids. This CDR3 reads CASSVEVSRADTQYF. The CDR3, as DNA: TGTGCCAGCAGCGTAGAGGTATCCCGGGCAGATACGCAGTATTTT.

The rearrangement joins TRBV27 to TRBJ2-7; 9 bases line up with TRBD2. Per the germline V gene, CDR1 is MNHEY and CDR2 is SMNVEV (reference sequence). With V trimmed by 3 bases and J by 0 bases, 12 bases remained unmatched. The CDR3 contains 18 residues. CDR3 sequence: CASSFRGTSHRSSYEQYF. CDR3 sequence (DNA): TGTGCCAGCAGTTTTCGCGGGACTAGCCATCGAAGCTCCTACGAGCAGTACTTC.

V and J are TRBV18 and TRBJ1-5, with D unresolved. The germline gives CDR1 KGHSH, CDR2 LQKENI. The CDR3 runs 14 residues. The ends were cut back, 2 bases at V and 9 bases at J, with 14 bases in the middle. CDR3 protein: CASSPIFGETPQHF. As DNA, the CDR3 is TGTGCCAGCTCACCAATTTTCGGAGAGACGCCCCAGCATTTT.

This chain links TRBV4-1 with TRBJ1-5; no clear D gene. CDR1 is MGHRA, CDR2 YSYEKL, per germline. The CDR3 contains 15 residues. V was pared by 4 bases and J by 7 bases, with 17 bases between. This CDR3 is CASSPVGRRNQPQHF. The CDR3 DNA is TGCGCCAGCAGCCCAGTGGGTCGGAGAAACCAGCCCCAGCATTTT.

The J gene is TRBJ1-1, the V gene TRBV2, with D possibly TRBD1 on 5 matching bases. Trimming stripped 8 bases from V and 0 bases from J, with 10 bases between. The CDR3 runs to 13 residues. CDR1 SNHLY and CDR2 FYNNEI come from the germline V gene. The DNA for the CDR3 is TGTGCCAGCCGGGCAGGGATGAACACTGAAGCTTTCTTT. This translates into CASRAGMNTEAFF.

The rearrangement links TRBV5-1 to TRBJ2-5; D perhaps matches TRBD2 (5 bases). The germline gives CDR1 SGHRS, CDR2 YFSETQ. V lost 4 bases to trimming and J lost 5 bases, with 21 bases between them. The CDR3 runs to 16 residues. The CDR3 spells CASSPLFGGQGETQYF. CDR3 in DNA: TGCGCCAGCAGCCCGCTATTCGGAGGCCAAGGGGAGACCCAGTACTTC.

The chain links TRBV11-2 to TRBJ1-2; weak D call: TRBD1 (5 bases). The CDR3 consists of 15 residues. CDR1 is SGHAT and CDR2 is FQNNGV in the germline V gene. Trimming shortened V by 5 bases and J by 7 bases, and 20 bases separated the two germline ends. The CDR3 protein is CASSPLSGPPGGYTF. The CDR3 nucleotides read TGTGCCAGCAGCCCCCTATCAGGGCCTCCGGGTGGCTACACCTTC.

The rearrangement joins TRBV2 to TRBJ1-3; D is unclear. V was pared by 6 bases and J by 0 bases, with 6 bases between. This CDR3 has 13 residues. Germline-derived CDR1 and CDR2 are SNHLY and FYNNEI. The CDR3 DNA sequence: TGTGCCAGCAGGGGCCTCTCTGGAAACACCATATATTTT. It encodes CASRGLSGNTIYF. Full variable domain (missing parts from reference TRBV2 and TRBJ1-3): EPEVTQTPSHQVTQMGQEVILRCVPISNHLYFYWYRQILGQKVEFLVSFYNNEISEKSEIFDDQFSVERPDGSNFTLKIRSTKLEDSAMYFCASRGLSGNTIYFGEGSWLTVV.

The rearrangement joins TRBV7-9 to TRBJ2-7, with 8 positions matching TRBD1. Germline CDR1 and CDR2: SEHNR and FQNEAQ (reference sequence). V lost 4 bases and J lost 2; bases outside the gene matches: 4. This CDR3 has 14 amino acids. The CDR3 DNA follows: TGTGCCAGCAGCTCGGGACAGGCCGCCTACGAGCAGTACTTC. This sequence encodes CASSSGQAAYEQYF.

The CDR3 DNA follows: TGTGCCAGCAGGCGACTAGCGGGAGAACCACGTCAAGAGACCCAGTACTTC. Its translation is CASRRLAGEPRQETQYF. The rearrangement joins TRBV6-6 to TRBJ2-5; the match to TRBD2 covers 12 bases. There are 17 residues in the CDR3. V dropped 6 bases and J dropped 2; count of bases not matched to a gene: 10. The germline gives CDR1 MNHNY, CDR2 SVGAGI (reference sequence).

This CDR3 reads CASTRGGILDRYLNTEAFF. The CDR3 bases are TGCGCCAGCACCCGGGGGGGGATCCTAGACCGCTATTTGAACACTGAAGCTTTCTTT. This chain connects TRBV5-1 to TRBJ1-1, with a weak D call TRBD1 (5 bases). V lost 6 bases to trimming and J lost 0 bases, with 27 bases between them. Germline V gives CDR1 SGHRS, CDR2 YFSETQ. The CDR3 runs to 19 residues.

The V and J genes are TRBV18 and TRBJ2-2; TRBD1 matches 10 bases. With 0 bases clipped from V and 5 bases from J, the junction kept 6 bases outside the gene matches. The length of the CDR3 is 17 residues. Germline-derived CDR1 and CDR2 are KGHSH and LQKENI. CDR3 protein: CASSPPRTGGWTGELFF. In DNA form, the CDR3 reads TGTGCCAGCTCACCACCCAGGACAGGGGGATGGACCGGGGAGCTGTTTTTT.

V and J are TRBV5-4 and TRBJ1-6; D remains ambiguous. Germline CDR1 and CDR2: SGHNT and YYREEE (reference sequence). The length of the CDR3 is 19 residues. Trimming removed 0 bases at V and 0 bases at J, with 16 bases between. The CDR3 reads CASSLAFGPWSSYNSPLHF. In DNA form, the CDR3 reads TGTGCCAGCAGCTTGGCTTTCGGTCCATGGAGCTCCTATAATTCACCCCTCCACTTT.

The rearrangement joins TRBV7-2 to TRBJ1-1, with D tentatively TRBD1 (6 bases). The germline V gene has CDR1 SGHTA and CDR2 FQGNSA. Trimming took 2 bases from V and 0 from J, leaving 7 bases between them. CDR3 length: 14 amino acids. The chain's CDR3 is CASSLHRVNTEAFF. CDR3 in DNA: TGTGCCAGCAGCTTACACAGGGTGAACACTGAAGCTTTCTTT.